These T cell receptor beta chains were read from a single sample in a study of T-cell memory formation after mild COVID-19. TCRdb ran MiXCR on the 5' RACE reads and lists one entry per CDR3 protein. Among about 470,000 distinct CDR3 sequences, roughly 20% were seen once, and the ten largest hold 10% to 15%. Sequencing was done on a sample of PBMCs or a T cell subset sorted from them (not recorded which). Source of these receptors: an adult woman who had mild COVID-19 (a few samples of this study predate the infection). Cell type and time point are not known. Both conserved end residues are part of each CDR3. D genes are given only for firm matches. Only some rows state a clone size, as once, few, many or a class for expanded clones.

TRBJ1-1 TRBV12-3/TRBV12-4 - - TGTGCCAGCAGTCTCTCCGGGACCTTGAACACTGAAGCTTTCTTT CASSLSGTLNTEAFF
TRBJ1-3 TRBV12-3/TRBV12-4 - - TGTGCCAGCAGATCAGGGGCTGGAAACACCATATATTTT CASRSGAGNTIYF
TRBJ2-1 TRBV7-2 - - TGTGCCAGCAGCCCGCCGGAGCGGCACAATGAGCAGTTCTTC CASSPPERHNEQFF
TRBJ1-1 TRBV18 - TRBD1 TGTGCCAGCTCATACGACAGGGCGAACACTGAAGCTTTCTTT CASSYDRANTEAFF
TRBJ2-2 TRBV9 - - TGTGCCAGCAGCGTAGACCCCCAGACCACCGGGGAGCTGTTTTTT CASSVDPQTTGELFF
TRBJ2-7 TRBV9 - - TGTGCCAGCAGCGTCGACTCCCTGAGCTCCTACGAGCAGTACTTC CASSVDSLSSYEQYF
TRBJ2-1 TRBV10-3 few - TGTGCCATCGGGGGGTCAATCTCCTACAATGAGCAGTTCTTC CAIGGSISYNEQFF
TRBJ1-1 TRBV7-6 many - TGTGCCAGCAGCCCGCGCACAGGGACTGAAGCTTTCTTT CASSPRTGTEAFF
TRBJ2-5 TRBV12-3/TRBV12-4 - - TGTGCCAGCACCCGGGGTGGCGCTCAAGAGACCCAGTACTTC CASTRGGAQETQYF
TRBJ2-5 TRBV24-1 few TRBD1 TGTGCCACCAGTGATTTCCCGACAGGGGGAGGGGAGACCCAGTACTTC CATSDFPTGGGETQYF
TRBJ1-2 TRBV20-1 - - TGCAGTGCTAGCCCTACAAACCACATTAACTATGGCTACACCTTC CSASPTNHINYGYTF
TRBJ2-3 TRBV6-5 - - TGTGCCAGCAGTTACTCGCCTAGTCCCACAGATACGCAGTATTTT CASSYSPSPTDTQYF
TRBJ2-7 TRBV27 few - TGTGCCAGCAGTCTACGGGCCAACTACGAGCAGTACTTC CASSLRANYEQYF
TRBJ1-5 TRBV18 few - TGTGCCAGCTCACCCTCTGCAGATAGCAATCAGCCCCAGCATTTT CASSPSADSNQPQHF
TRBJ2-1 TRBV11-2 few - TGTGCCAGCAGCTTAGTTCACCCGGGTGAGCAGTTCTTC CASSLVHPGEQFF
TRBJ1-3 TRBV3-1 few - TGTGCCAGCAGCCATACGGCAGGAGCTGGAAACACCATATATTTT CASSHTAGAGNTIYF
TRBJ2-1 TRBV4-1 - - TGCGCCAGCAGCCCGGCCAAATTCGGCAATGAGCAGTTCTTC CASSPAKFGNEQFF
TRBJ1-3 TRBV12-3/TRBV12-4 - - TGTGCCAGCAGCTCGGGACATCCCGGAAACACCATATATTTT CASSSGHPGNTIYF
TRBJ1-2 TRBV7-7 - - TGTGCTAGCAGGGGTAACTCGAACTATGGCTACACCTTC CASRGNSNYGYTF
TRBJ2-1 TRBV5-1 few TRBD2 TGCGCCAGCAGCTTGTTCCTTAGCGGGGCCTACAATGAGCAGTTCTTC CASSLFLSGAYNEQFF
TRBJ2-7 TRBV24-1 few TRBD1 TGTGCCACCAGTGATCAACGGACAGGGGGAGCGAATGAGCAGTACTTC CATSDQRTGGANEQYF
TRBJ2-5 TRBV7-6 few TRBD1 TGTGCCAGCAGTCCAGGACAGGGAGGAGTGACCCAGTACTTC CASSPGQGGVTQYF
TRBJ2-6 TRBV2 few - TGTGCCAGCAGCCCCCCACGGAATACTGGGGCCAACGTCCTGACTTTC CASSPPRNTGANVLTF
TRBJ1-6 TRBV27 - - TGTGCCAGCAGTTTTGGGGGTTGGAATTCACCCCTCCACTTT CASSFGGWNSPLHF
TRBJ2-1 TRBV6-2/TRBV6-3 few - TGTGCCAGCAGTTCCCCTTTATACAATGAGCAGTTCTTC CASSSPLYNEQFF
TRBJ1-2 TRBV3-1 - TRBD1 TGTGCCAGCAGCCAAGATTGGGGACAGACCTCCTATGGCTACACCTTC CASSQDWGQTSYGYTF